The rows below give T cell receptor beta chains drawn from one sample of a study of blood T cells in healthy people across ages. TCRdb re-called the 5' RACE reads through MiXCR, storing one row per CDR3 protein. This sample yields 600,000 to 1,000,000 distinct CDR3 sequences, of which about 25% are seen a single time; more than 3% belongs to the top ten. This sample also appeared in a second study, on T cells of mothers and their children.

The sequencing sample was made of blood. The receptors shown here come from a boy aged 10-17 years in good health. CDR3s include the opening cysteine and the closing phenylalanine or tryptophan. The D gene is left open where the match is weak. Clone size, where shown, is once, few, many, or a class for clones that have expanded.

>TRBJ2-7|TRBV10-3|.|.
CAISEPVTDYEQYF
TGTGCCATCAGTGAGCCGGTCACCGATTACGAGCAGTACTTC
>TRBJ1-6|TRBV5-1|.|.
CASSLGGQNYNSPLHF
TGCGCCAGCAGCTTGGGGGGGCAGAATTATAATTCACCCCTCCACTTT
>TRBJ2-5|TRBV5-1|.|.
CASSLVAPEETQYF
TGCGCCAGCAGCTTGGTCGCGCCAGAAGAGACCCAGTACTTC
>TRBJ2-5|TRBV9|.|.
CASSGSVVGGLYNEQSF
TGCGCCAGCAGCGGGTCCGTGGTGGGGGGGCTCTACAATGAGCAGTCCTTC
>TRBJ2-7|TRBV7-8|TRBD2|.
CASSSGLAGGHHEQYF
TGTGCCAGCAGCTCGGGACTAGCGGGAGGGCACCACGAGCAGTACTTC
>TRBJ2-7|TRBV9|.|.
CASSGGGVEQYF
TGTGCCAGCAGCGGTGGGGGCGTGGAGCAGTACTTC
>TRBJ2-5|TRBV7-9|.|.
CASSSGTIETQYF
TGTGCCAGCAGCTCCGGGACAATAGAGACCCAGTACTTC
>TRBJ2-3|TRBV29-1|.|few
CSVEQVADTQYF
TGCAGCGTTGAACAGGTAGCAGATACGCAGTATTTT
>TRBJ2-6|TRBV9|.|.
CASSGQYSGANVLTF
TGTGCCAGCAGTGGACAGTACTCTGGGGCCAACGTCCTGACTTTC
>TRBJ2-3|TRBV7-9|TRBD2|few
CASSLGVAGGADTQYF
TGTGCCAGCAGCTTAGGAGTAGCGGGAGGTGCAGATACGCAGTATTTT
>TRBJ1-4|TRBV28|.|.
CASSAPRGEKLFF
TGTGCCAGCAGTGCCCCCAGGGGAGAAAAACTGTTTTTT
>TRBJ2-4|TRBV20-1|.|few
CSARRNRESMAKNIQYF
TGCAGTGCTAGGAGGAACCGGGAGAGTATGGCCAAAAACATTCAGTACTTC
>TRBJ1-1|TRBV14|.|.
CASSQDLGFGAEAFF
TGTGCCAGCAGCCAAGATCTAGGGTTTGGCGCTGAAGCTTTCTTT
>TRBJ2-4|TRBV6-6|TRBD2|.
CASTRGGSKNIQYF
TGTGCCAGCACCCGCGGGGGGTCCAAAAACATTCAGTACTTC
>TRBJ2-1|TRBV7-9|TRBD2|few
CANTRGSGTYNEQFF
TGTGCCAATACCAGAGGTAGCGGGACCTACAATGAGCAGTTCTTC